The next 21 T cell receptor beta chains were all read from a single sample in a study of blood T cell repertoires in COVID-19. Libraries were prepared by immunoSEQ multiplex PCR; TCRdb keeps only in-frame clonotypes and omits some of them. The table has tens of thousands of clones, around 85% seen once. Sequencing was performed on peripheral blood. These receptors came from a man between 65 and 80 years old with acute or convalescent COVID-19.

This clone was counted only a few times. The CDR3 is CASSFRRQGGWGITEAFF. In DNA, the CDR3 is TGTGCCAGCAGTTTTCGCCGACAGGGGGGATGGGGGATAACTGAAGCTTTCTTT. The chain recombines TRBV28 with TRBJ1-1; TRBD1 agrees at 9 bases. J gave up 5 bases and V 3 bases, and 16 bases lay outside the gene matches. The germline gives CDR1 MDHEN, CDR2 SYDVKM. This CDR3 has 18 residues.

J is TRBJ1-1 and V is TRBV4-2; TRBD1 is a possible D gene (5 bases). Germline lookup yields CDR1 LGHNA and CDR2 YNFKEQ. Trimming stripped 3 bases from V and 0 bases from J, with 14 bases between. The CDR3 totals 16 residues. CDR3 coding DNA: TGTGCCAGCAGCCAGGCGTCTACAGGTGTGAACACTGAAGCTTTCTTT. Translated: CASSQASTGVNTEAFF.

CDR3 nucleotides: TGTGCCAGCAGCTTAACCCGAGCGGGGAGACAAGAGACCCAGTACTTC. This translates into CASSLTRAGRQETQYF. The chain couples TRBV7-6 to TRBJ2-5; 7 bases are a match to TRBD2. Trimming at V came to 2 bases and at J to 2 bases, leaving 8 bases not matched to a gene. The length of the CDR3 is 16 residues. The germline V gene has CDR1 SGHVS and CDR2 FNYEAQ.

The sample holds one count of this clone. V gene TRBV4-1 combines with J gene TRBJ2-2; TRBD2 matches at 14 bases. CDR1 MGHRA and CDR2 YSYEKL come from the germline V gene. The CDR3 covers 21 residues. With V trimmed by 3 bases and J by 3 bases, 15 bases remained unmatched. The CDR3 DNA reads as TGCGCCAGCAGCCAGGGGGGAGGACAGTGGACTAGCGGGAGGTACACCGGGGAGCTGTTTTTT. As protein: CASSQGGGQWTSGRYTGELFF.

This CDR3 reads CASSWTGEETQYF. CDR3 in DNA: TGTGCCAGCAGCTGGACAGGGGAAGAGACCCAGTACTTC. V gene TRBV7-3 combines with J gene TRBJ2-5; 9 bases are shared with TRBD1. From germline, CDR1 is SGHTA and CDR2 FQGTGA. After removal of 4 bases from V and 3 bases from J, the junction contained 0 bases not matched to a gene. This CDR3 has 13 amino acids.

This clone was recorded only once. V is TRBV19 and J is TRBJ1-1; 7 nucleotides match TRBD1. The length of the CDR3 is 17 residues. The germline V gene has CDR1 LNHDA and CDR2 SQIVND (reference sequence). V shed 4 bases, J shed 0 bases, and the junction held 11 bases outside the gene matches. The CDR3 loop reads CASSTGQQLIMNTEAFF. The CDR3 region has the DNA TGTGCCAGTAGTACGGGACAGCAACTCATCATGAACACTGAAGCTTTCTTT.

The chain is built from TRBV6-5 and TRBJ2-1; 12 bases map to TRBD1. This CDR3 has 14 residues. Germline V lookup: CDR1 MNHEY, CDR2 SVGAGI. The ends lost 6 bases at V and 8 bases at J; junction bases unmatched: 5. The DNA of the CDR3 is TGTGCCAGCAGGGGGACAGGGGGCAAGGATGAGCAGTTCTTC. This translates into CASRGTGGKDEQFF.

The chain uses TRBV18 and TRBJ2-5; D is unclear. Looked up from germline, CDR1 is KGHSH and CDR2 is LQKENI. This CDR3 has 14 amino acids. V was shortened by 0 bases and J by 2 bases, with 7 bases between the two germline ends. The chain's CDR3 is CASSPPSQQETQYF. The CDR3 DNA reads as TGTGCCAGCTCACCACCTAGCCAGCAAGAGACCCAGTACTTC.

This clone was recorded only once. CDR3 residues: CASSSSAGYNEQFF. DNA of the CDR3: TGTGCCAGCAGCTCTAGCGCCGGGTACAATGAGCAGTTCTTC. The chain combines TRBV7-3 with TRBJ2-1; weak D call: TRBD2 (6 bases). This CDR3 has 14 amino acids. V lost 4 bases and J lost 4, with 11 bases in between. CDR1 and CDR2 from the germline V gene are SGHTA and FQGTGA.

The chain recombines TRBV4-2 with TRBJ2-7; 7 bases fit TRBD2. Germline V gives CDR1 LGHNA, CDR2 YNFKEQ. CDR3 size: 16 residues. J gave up 7 bases and V 4 bases, and 16 bases lay outside the gene matches. This CDR3 reads CASSRIGGDPGREQYF. The CDR3 DNA is TGTGCCAGCAGCCGGATTGGGGGGGACCCGGGTAGGGAGCAGTACTTC.

This rearrangement joins TRBV7-8 to TRBJ1-1; D perhaps matches TRBD1 (5 bases). Germline CDR1 and CDR2: SGHVS and FQNEAQ. V lost 2 bases and J lost 6, with 16 bases in between. The CDR3 contains 15 residues. CDR3 protein: CASSLTLFRESEAFF. CDR3 in DNA: TGTGCCAGCAGCTTAACCCTTTTCAGGGAATCTGAAGCTTTCTTT.

The V call is TRBV5-4, the J call TRBJ2-3, with 9 bases matching TRBD2. Losses at the gene ends were 3 bases for V and 1 base for J; bases not matched to a gene: 9. The CDR3 runs to 17 residues. Germline lookup yields CDR1 SGHNT and CDR2 YYREEE (reference sequence). CDR3 sequence reads: CASSSSGGRARTDTQYF. CDR3 in DNA: TGTGCCAGCAGCTCTTCTGGCGGGAGGGCCCGCACAGATACGCAGTATTTT.

The chain couples TRBV7-8 to TRBJ1-2; D is possibly TRBD1 (5 bases). Trimming shortened V by 1 base and J by 3 bases, and 12 bases separated the two germline ends. Germline assignment: CDR1 SGHVS and CDR2 FQNEAQ. The CDR3 covers 15 residues. The CDR3 reads CASSLGAGYDYGYTF. The CDR3 DNA sequence: TGTGCCAGCAGCTTAGGGGCAGGGTACGACTATGGCTACACCTTC.

The chain uses TRBV12-5 and TRBJ1-1, with D unclear. The CDR3 contains 12 residues. V lost 5 bases, J lost 6 bases, and 10 bases lay in between. CDR1 LGHNT and CDR2 FRNRAP come from the germline V gene. The CDR3 sequence: CASGRSEAEAFF. The CDR3 DNA reads as TGTGCTAGTGGTCGGTCAGAGGCTGAAGCTTTCTTT.

The V call is TRBV10-3, the J call TRBJ1-1, with a weak D call TRBD1 (5 bases). From germline, CDR1 is ENHRY and CDR2 SYGVKD. The CDR3 consists of 14 residues. V was shortened by 0 bases and J by 7 bases, with 12 bases between the two germline ends. CDR3 sequence: CAISESPGYSEAFF. CDR3 nucleotides: TGTGCCATCAGTGAGTCGCCAGGGTATAGTGAAGCTTTCTTT.

This chain uses TRBV12-3 or TRBV12-4 with TRBJ2-7; D gene uncertain. The V end was cut by 1 base, the J end by 2 bases, with 6 bases between. This CDR3 has 13 residues. CDR3: CASSLVQTYEQYF. The CDR3 DNA reads TGTGCCAGCAGTTTAGTGCAGACCTACGAGCAGTACTTC.

The chain joins TRBV15 to TRBJ1-3; D possibly corresponds to TRBD1 (5 bases). V lost 0 bases to trimming and J lost 2 bases, with 8 bases between them. Germline assignment: CDR1 LNHNV and CDR2 YYDKDF (reference sequence). CDR3 length: 15 amino acids. CDR3 coding DNA: TGTGCCACCAGCAGAGAAAAAGGGGCTGGAAACACCATATATTTT. This codes for CATSREKGAGNTIYF.

The V and J genes are TRBV27 and TRBJ2-2; D is possibly TRBD2 (5 bases). Germline CDR1 reads MNHEY; CDR2 reads SMNVEV (reference sequence). Between the trimmed V and J ends, which lost 4 bases and 4 bases, there was a span of 13 bases. CDR3 size: 15 residues. The CDR3 bases are TGTGCCAGCAGTTACGAGGGCGCGGGCACCGGGGAGCTGTTTTTT. Its translation: CASSYEGAGTGELFF.

J is TRBJ2-2 and V is TRBV5-1, with 7 bases that match TRBD1. The J segment lost 6 bases and the V segment lost 0 bases, leaving 5 bases of the junction unmatched. The CDR3 has 15 residues. Germline CDR1 reads SGHRS; CDR2 reads YFSETQ. In DNA, the CDR3 is TGCGCCAGCAGCTTGGGACAGGGAGTACCCGGGGAGCTGTTTTTT. It yields the protein CASSLGQGVPGELFF.

The gene calls are TRBV24-1 and TRBJ2-1; tentative D call: TRBD1 (5 bases). Germline V gene lookup returns CDR1 KGHDR and CDR2 SFDVKD. The ends were cut back, 1 base at V and 0 bases at J, with 9 bases in the middle. The CDR3 runs 16 residues. The CDR3 DNA is TGTGCCACCAGTGATTTTAGGGGAATCTCCTACAATGAGCAGTTCTTC. This codes for CATSDFRGISYNEQFF.

V and J are TRBV19 and TRBJ2-1; D may be TRBD1 (7 bases). CDR3 length: 14 amino acids. V was trimmed by 3 bases and J by 8 bases, leaving 14 bases between them. Germline loops: CDR1 LNHDA, CDR2 SQIVND (reference sequence). The CDR3 protein is CASSMRQGGYEQFF. The CDR3, as DNA: TGTGCCAGTAGTATGCGACAGGGAGGCTATGAGCAGTTCTTC.